One sample yielded the 7 T cell receptor beta chains listed below, sequenced in a study of blood T cell repertoires in COVID-19. Sequencing used immunoSEQ multiplex PCR; TCRdb keeps in-frame clones, though not all of them. The sample records about 110,000 clones, approximately 84% being singletons. Material for sequencing was peripheral blood. All receptors derive from a woman between 50 and 59 years old with acute or convalescent COVID-19.

The V call is TRBV28, the J call TRBJ1-2; no definite D call. This CDR3 has 13 amino acids. The germline V gene encodes CDR1 MDHEN and CDR2 SYDVKM. Trimming removed 5 bases from V and 2 bases from J, with 9 bases in between. CDR3 coding DNA: TGTGCCAGCAGTCGCTCCGGGAACTATGGCTACACCTTC. Protein sequence: CASSRSGNYGYTF.

V gene TRBV28 combines with J gene TRBJ2-1; 8 bases match TRBD2. This CDR3 is 17 amino acids long. Looked up from germline, CDR1 is MDHEN and CDR2 is SYDVKM. With V trimmed by 2 bases and J by 0 bases, 6 bases remained unmatched. CDR3 protein: CASSLIAGRISYNEQFF. CDR3 sequence (DNA): TGTGCCAGCAGTTTAATAGCGGGGCGGATCTCCTACAATGAGCAGTTCTTC.

This CDR3 is CASSQGSGGGYTF. The CDR3 DNA reads TGTGCCAGCAGCCAAGGGTCAGGGGGTGGCTACACCTTC. V gene TRBV3-1 (or the pseudogene TRBV3-2) combines with J gene TRBJ1-2; 7 bases agree with TRBD1. The CDR3 has 13 amino acids. The V segment lost 1 base and the J segment 7 bases; nucleotides outside the gene matches: 3. Germline CDR1 LGHDT, CDR2 YNNKEL (reference sequence).

J is TRBJ1-1 and V is TRBV5-8, with a weak D call TRBD1 (5 bases). CDR1 is SGHTS, CDR2 YDEGEE, per germline. The CDR3 loop spans 16 amino acids. The V end lost 4 bases, the J end lost 0 bases, and 16 bases lay between the germline ends. CDR3 nucleotides: TGTGCCAGCAGCCCGAGCTTCGACAGACTGAACACTGAAGCTTTCTTT. It codes for CASSPSFDRLNTEAFF.

The chain carries TRBV6-6 and TRBJ2-2; D is unresolved. Germline CDR1 reads MNHNY; CDR2 reads SVGAGI (reference sequence). The CDR3 loop spans 14 amino acids. Trimming removed 2 bases from V and 5 bases from J, with 9 bases in between. CDR3 bases: TGTGCCAGCAGTTACGCAGGATATACCGGGGAGCTGTTTTTT. It yields the protein CASSYAGYTGELFF.

On this clone itself: A junction boundary mismatches the germline segment, possibly from a read error. The same CDR3 can be traced to other DNA sequences in this sample. The chain uses TRBV2 and TRBJ1-1; D is ambiguous. Germline loops: CDR1 SNHLY, CDR2 FYNNEI. This CDR3 has 13 amino acids. CDR3: CASSGQVNTEAFF. CDR3 DNA: TGTGCCAGCAGTGGGCAGGTGAACACTGAAGCCTTCTTT.

The chain employs TRBV27 and TRBJ2-1; 11 nucleotides line up with TRBD2. The CDR3 loop spans 15 amino acids. Germline lookup yields CDR1 MNHEY and CDR2 SMNVEV (reference sequence). The J segment lost 3 bases and the V segment lost 7 bases, leaving 5 bases of the junction unmatched. The CDR3 region is CASTLAGGLYNEQFF. DNA of the CDR3: TGTGCCAGCACCCTAGCGGGGGGCCTCTACAATGAGCAGTTCTTC.